This entry features one T cell receptor (beta chain) sequence. Its antigen is still unknown. PCR primers comprised 60 Vbeta and 13 Jbeta primers. Some clones are missing from TCRdb's copy, which holds only in-frame ones; the method was immunoSEQ multiplex PCR. The sample lists hundreds of thousands of clones; about 90% were seen once. This specimen comes from a study of cytomegalovirus exposure and HLA in healthy donors. Overall study findings and caveats: In all likelihood, a cluster of highly shared sequence variants was a sequencing artifact. As immune exposure information, only CMV serostatus was available. Later on, an analysis tied around 17,000 TCR beta sequences to HLA alleles at 0.05 false discovery rate.

The ends lost 5 bases at V and 1 base at J; junction bases unmatched: 13. The CDR3 extends over 19 amino acids. From germline, CDR1 is SNHLY and CDR2 FYNNEI. The rearrangement uses TRBV2 and TRBJ2-3; 12 bases agree with TRBD1. The receptor comes from a woman younger than 30 in good health and CMV-seronegative. Sequenced: PBMCs. The CDR3 is CASSLPGQGALFGTDTQYF. The CDR3 coding sequence is TGTGCCAGCAGTCTCCCGGGACAGGGGGCCCTGTTTGGCACAGATACGCAGTATTTT.